This T cell receptor (beta chain) was captured by sequencing in a study of shared clonotypes between healthy human individuals. Germline loops: CDR1 MNHEY, CDR2 SVGAGI. Deletions cut 5 bases from V and 1 base from J, with 12 bases between. The CDR3 has 14 amino acids. Only in-frame clones appear in the TCRdb table, and some are missing; sequencing was by immunoSEQ multiplex PCR. Counted here are about 1.1 million clones, 70% to 85% occurring once; the ten biggest clones make up about 0.89%. Both subsets, CD45RA+ naive and CD45RA-negative memory, were split from the CD4+ cells. The sequenced material came from memory CD4+ T cells from PBMCs. Documented subset: CD45RA-negative fraction. The TCR sequence derives from a man between 18 and 35 years old in good health. Some clones in this sample may be carry-over from other donors' samples. The rearrangement links TRBV6-5 to TRBJ2-7, with a weak D call TRBD1 (6 bases). The CDR3 DNA follows: TGTGCCAGCAGTCAGAATAGGGGGTCCTACGAGCAGTACTTC. It yields the protein CASSQNRGSYEQYF.